This T cell receptor (beta chain) stems from a study of blood T cell repertoires in COVID-19 (dated by TCRdb to 2019 to 2021). Describing the broader study: Samples from collaborators originated in the United States, Italy and Spain and spanned both the acute and convalescent phases of COVID-19. The prospective study material was composed of cDNA or gDNA derived from T cells, B-cell-depleted T cells, or PBMCs. Sample metadata almost always included a de-identified subject ID, COVID-19 status, age in years and sex. Where available, HLA class I and class II types were obtained from metadata supplied by the sample provider rather than from assay-based typing. The repertoires were released in a freely available public database intended as a resource for research on the immune response to SARS-CoV-2. Samples came from the ongoing ImmuneRACE study (first 160 participants) plus 1,254 subjects from 6 global collaborators. The dataset comprised deeply sampled blood TCRbeta repertoires from subjects exposed to, actively infected with, or recovered from COVID-19. The full study reports these points: Clinical and demographic metadata were provided uncurated, with the amount varying by source and participant.

The immunoSEQ Assay, a bias-controlled multiplex PCR, was used to amplify TCRbeta CDR3 regions from genomic DNA. The paper's data handling went like this. Nucleated cell counts per sample were estimated from amplification of reference gene primers within the assay. To quantify the absolute abundance of each unique TCRbeta CDR3 rearrangement, sequence reads were collapsed and filtered. For each sample, productive Simpson clonality was calculated by taking the square root of Simpson's diversity index across productive rearrangements. The table comes from immuneACCESS by way of TCRdb, which keeps in-frame sequences with V and J called. Part of the clones is missing from these tables; in studies checked, under half for an unresolved V gene and the rest for unknown reasons. That table is the source of V, J and clone size, and D and trimming were worked out from the DNA. The sample profile shows roughly 200,000 clones; approximately 83% of them were found once. 2.5% to 3.5% of the sample is taken by the ten largest.

Collaborating institutions collected whole blood in K2EDTA tubes following their own protocols. For TCRbeta analysis, collaborators shipped samples in one of three forms: frozen whole blood, isolated PBMCs, or DNA extracted from either of those sample types. This clone was seen more than once but under ten times. Its antigen is still unknown. It has no much larger one-base neighbor in the sample; base qualities were not kept. Measured from the cysteine to the phenylalanine, the CDR3 is 15 residues long. This entry keeps only the CDR3 DNA: 45 bases, framed from base 1. CDR1 and CDR2 (MDHEN, SYDVKM) derive from the germline V gene. V ends up 5 bases short and J 3 bases short, with an unmatched junction base count of 8.

Material: peripheral blood. The sequence was obtained from a man aged 55 to 70 with acute or convalescent COVID-19. The rearrangement combines TRBV28 with TRBJ2-7; 9 bases in between match TRBD1. The DNA sequence is as follows: TGTGCCAGCAGTCCCGCCGGGACAGGGCTCTACGAGCAGTACTTC. The translation is CASSPAGTGLYEQYF. The variable domain in full, with residues beyond the CDR3 obtained from the reference TRBV28 and TRBJ2-7 genes, is DVKVTQSSRYLVKRTGEKVFLECVQDMDHENMFWYRQDPGLGLRLIYFSYDVKMKEKGDIPEGYSVSREKKERFSLILESASTNQTSMYLCASSPAGTGLYEQYFGPGTRLTVT.